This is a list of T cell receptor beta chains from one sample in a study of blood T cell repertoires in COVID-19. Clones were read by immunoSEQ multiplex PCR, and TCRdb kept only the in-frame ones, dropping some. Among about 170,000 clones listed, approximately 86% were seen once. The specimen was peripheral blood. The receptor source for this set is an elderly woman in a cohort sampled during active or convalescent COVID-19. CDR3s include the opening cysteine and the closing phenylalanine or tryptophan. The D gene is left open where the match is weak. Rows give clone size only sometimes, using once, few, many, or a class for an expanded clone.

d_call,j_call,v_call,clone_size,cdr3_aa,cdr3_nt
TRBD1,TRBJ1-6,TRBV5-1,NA,CASSVDRVTLHF,TGCGCCAGCAGCGTGGACAGGGTCACCCTCCACTTT
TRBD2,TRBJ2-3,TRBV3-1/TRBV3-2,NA,CASSRRGSSGRGTDTQYF,TGTGCCAGCAGCCGGAGGGGCTCTAGCGGGAGGGGGACAGATACGCAGTATTTT
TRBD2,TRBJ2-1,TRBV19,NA,CASSITSGTGRNEQFF,TGTGCCAGTAGTATCACGAGCGGGACCGGGCGGAATGAGCAGTTCTTC
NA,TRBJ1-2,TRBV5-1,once,CASSFRVGYGYTF,TGCGCCAGCAGCTTCAGGGTAGGGTATGGCTACACCTTC
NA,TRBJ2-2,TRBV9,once,CASSVGGPTGELFF,TGTGCCAGCAGCGTAGGAGGTCCCACCGGGGAGCTGTTTTTT
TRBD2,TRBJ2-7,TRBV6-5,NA,CASSYSALAVHEQYF,TGTGCCAGCAGTTACTCCGCACTAGCGGTACACGAGCAGTACTTC
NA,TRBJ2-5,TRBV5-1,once,CASSLVAGSSQETQYF,TGCGCCAGCAGCTTGGTTGCGGGCTCCTCGCAAGAGACCCAGTACTTC
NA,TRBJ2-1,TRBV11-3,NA,CASSFGQSSYNEQFF,TGTGCCAGCAGCTTTGGACAGAGCTCCTACAATGAGCAGTTCTTC
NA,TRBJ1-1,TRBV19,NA,CASSIVSGQNTEAFF,TGTGCCAGTAGTATAGTGTCAGGGCAAAACACTGAAGCTTTCTTT
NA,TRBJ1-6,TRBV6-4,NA,CASSAAGGNSPLHF,TGTGCCAGCAGTGCGGCGGGGGGGAATTCACCCCTCCACTTT
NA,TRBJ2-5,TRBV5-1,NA,CASSFLGGDETQYF,TGCGCCAGCAGCTTTTTAGGGGGAGATGAGACCCAGTACTTC
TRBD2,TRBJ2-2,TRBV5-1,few,CASRVLAGDTGELFF,TGCGCCAGCAGGGTCCTAGCGGGGGACACCGGGGAGCTGTTTTTT
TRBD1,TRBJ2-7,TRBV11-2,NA,CASSRGQLVHEQYF,TGTGCCAGCAGCCGGGGACAGCTGGTTCACGAGCAGTACTTC
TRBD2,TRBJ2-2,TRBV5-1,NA,CASSRWAGGNTGELFF,TGCGCCAGCAGCAGATGGGCGGGAGGGAACACCGGGGAGCTGTTTTTT
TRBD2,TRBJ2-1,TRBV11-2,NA,CASNRGGLSYNEQFF,TGTGCCAGCAATCGGGGGGGACTCTCCTACAATGAGCAGTTCTTC
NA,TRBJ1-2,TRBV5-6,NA,CASSLAAARNYGYTF,TGTGCCAGCAGCTTGGCAGCGGCGAGAAACTATGGCTACACCTTC
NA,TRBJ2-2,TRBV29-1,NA,CSAKAGTGELFF,TGCAGCGCCAAGGCGGGAACCGGGGAGCTGTTTTTT
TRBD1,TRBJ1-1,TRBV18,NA,CASSPIGQGNTEAFF,TGTGCCAGCTCACCTATAGGACAGGGGAACACTGAAGCTTTCTTT
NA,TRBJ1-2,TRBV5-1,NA,CASSLERNYGYTF,TGCGCCAGCAGCTTGGAACGGAACTATGGCTACACCTTC
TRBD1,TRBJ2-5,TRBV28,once,CASSGSRQGARLETQYF,TGTGCCAGCAGCGGGTCCCGGCAGGGGGCGCGTTTGGAGACCCAGTACTTC
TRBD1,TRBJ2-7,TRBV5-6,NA,CASRHTGTGSYEQYF,TGTGCCAGCAGACACACCGGGACAGGCTCCTACGAGCAGTACTTC
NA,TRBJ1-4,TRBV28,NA,CASSLAAGPGANEKLFF,TGTGCCAGCAGTTTAGCGGCAGGGCCCGGCGCTAATGAAAAACTGTTTTTT
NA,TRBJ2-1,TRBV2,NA,CASSVDSFFGFF,TGTGCCAGCAGTGTGGACAGTTTCTTTGGTTTCTTC
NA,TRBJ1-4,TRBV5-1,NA,CASSLVRNEKLFF,TGCGCCAGCAGCTTGGTACGGAATGAAAAACTGTTTTTT
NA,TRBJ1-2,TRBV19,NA,CASSTRDGYTF,TGTGCCAGTAGTACCAGGGATGGCTACACCTTC
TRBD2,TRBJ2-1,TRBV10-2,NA,CASSEREAGGLFF,TGCGCCAGCAGTGAGCGGGAAGCGGGGGGGCTGTTCTTC
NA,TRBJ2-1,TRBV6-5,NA,CASRTTVRDYNEQFF,TGTGCCAGCAGGACCACAGTGAGGGATTACAATGAGCAGTTCTTC
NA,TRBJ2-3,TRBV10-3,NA,CAISSLDTDTQYF,TGTGCCATCAGTTCATTAGACACAGATACGCAGTATTTT
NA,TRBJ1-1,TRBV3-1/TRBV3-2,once,CASSQVGAPRETFF,TGTGCCAGCAGCCAAGTGGGGGCACCTAGAGAAACTTTCTTT
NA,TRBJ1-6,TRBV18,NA,CASSPPSGLGNSPLHF,TGTGCCAGCTCACCACCTAGCGGGCTCGGTAATTCACCCCTCCACTTT
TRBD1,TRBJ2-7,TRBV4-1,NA,CASSQPKRGTAYEQYF,TGCGCCAGCAGCCAACCAAAGAGGGGGACAGCATACGAGCAGTACTTC
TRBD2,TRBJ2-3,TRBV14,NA,CASSQPLGLAGGPDTQYF,TGTGCCAGCAGCCAACCCCTCGGACTAGCGGGGGGGCCGGATACGCAGTATTTT